A selection of T cell receptor beta chains follows, all from one sample in a study of CD8 T cells in Susac syndrome. TCRdb ran MiXCR on the immunoSEQ multiplex PCR reads and lists one entry per CDR3 protein. Here the sample spans approximately 100,000 distinct CDR3 sequences, 96% being singletons. The source material was CD4+ T cells from PBMCs. The receptors come from a human donor in good health. CDR3s include the opening cysteine and the closing phenylalanine or tryptophan. The order of the fields is D gene, V gene, J gene, clone size, CDR3 protein, CDR3 DNA. A D gene is named only where the DNA matches it firmly. Size values are once, few and many counts, or a class for expanded clones, and some rows have none.

D gene: .; V gene: TRBV12-5; J gene: TRBJ2-1; clone size: .; CDR3 protein: CASGSRLEWNEQFF; CDR3 DNA: TGTGCTAGTGGTTCTCGACTAGAGTGGAATGAGCAGTTCTTC
D gene: TRBD1; V gene: TRBV12-3/TRBV12-4; J gene: TRBJ2-2; clone size: .; CDR3 protein: CASSPGQLNTGELFF; CDR3 DNA: TGTGCCAGCAGCCCGGGACAGCTGAACACCGGGGAGCTGTTTTTT
D gene: .; V gene: TRBV7-2; J gene: TRBJ2-1; clone size: .; CDR3 protein: CASSLALRYEQFF; CDR3 DNA: TGTGCCAGCAGCTTAGCGCTGCGCTATGAGCAGTTCTTC
D gene: .; V gene: TRBV4-1; J gene: TRBJ2-3; clone size: .; CDR3 protein: CASSQDKLDGTDTQYF; CDR3 DNA: TGCGCCAGCAGCCAAGATAAACTTGACGGCACAGATACGCAGTATTTT
D gene: TRBD1; V gene: TRBV6-1; J gene: TRBJ2-3; clone size: .; CDR3 protein: CASSTIRDRDTDTQYF; CDR3 DNA: TGTGCCAGCAGCACCATCCGGGACAGGGATACAGATACGCAGTATTTT
D gene: .; V gene: TRBV4-1; J gene: TRBJ1-4; clone size: .; CDR3 protein: CASSPLGEKLFF; CDR3 DNA: TGCGCCAGCAGCCCTCTGGGGGAAAAACTGTTTTTT
D gene: .; V gene: TRBV20-1; J gene: TRBJ2-5; clone size: .; CDR3 protein: CSAPGVGRETQYF; CDR3 DNA: TGCAGTGCTCCCGGGGTAGGGAGAGAGACCCAGTACTTC
D gene: TRBD1; V gene: TRBV5-1; J gene: TRBJ2-7; clone size: .; CDR3 protein: CASRQQGNTYEQYF; CDR3 DNA: TGCGCCAGCCGTCAACAGGGGAATACCTACGAGCAGTACTTC
D gene: TRBD1; V gene: TRBV6-6; J gene: TRBJ1-2; clone size: .; CDR3 protein: CASSYSGTGEGGYTF; CDR3 DNA: TGTGCCAGCAGTTACTCGGGGACAGGGGAAGGTGGCTACACCTTC
D gene: .; V gene: TRBV6-1; J gene: TRBJ2-7; clone size: .; CDR3 protein: CASSEKFLNKEQYF; CDR3 DNA: TGTGCCAGCAGTGAGAAGTTTCTGAACAAGGAGCAGTACTTC
D gene: .; V gene: TRBV2; J gene: TRBJ2-5; clone size: .; CDR3 protein: CASRLQPGLQYF; CDR3 DNA: TGTGCCAGCAGACTTCAACCGGGACTTCAGTACTTC
D gene: TRBD2; V gene: TRBV12-3/TRBV12-4; J gene: TRBJ2-1; clone size: .; CDR3 protein: CASSFRGLAGDDEQFF; CDR3 DNA: TGTGCCAGCAGTTTTCGGGGACTAGCGGGAGACGATGAGCAGTTCTTC
D gene: .; V gene: TRBV2; J gene: TRBJ2-7; clone size: .; CDR3 protein: CASGSDRPEQYF; CDR3 DNA: TGTGCCAGCGGGAGTGACCGCCCCGAGCAGTACTTC
D gene: .; V gene: TRBV20-1; J gene: TRBJ2-5; clone size: .; CDR3 protein: CSAPVSAVQETQYF; CDR3 DNA: TGCAGTGCCCCAGTCTCAGCGGTCCAAGAGACCCAGTACTTC
D gene: TRBD1; V gene: TRBV18; J gene: TRBJ1-6; clone size: once; CDR3 protein: CASSLTGVGNSPLHF; CDR3 DNA: TGTGCCAGCTCACTGACAGGGGTAGGCAATTCACCCCTCCACTTT
D gene: TRBD1; V gene: TRBV6-5; J gene: TRBJ2-2; clone size: .; CDR3 protein: CASWTGTLITGELFF; CDR3 DNA: TGTGCCAGCTGGACAGGGACCCTTATCACCGGGGAGCTGTTTTTT
D gene: .; V gene: TRBV3-1; J gene: TRBJ1-2; clone size: .; CDR3 protein: CASSQEAGSGYGYTF; CDR3 DNA: TGTGCCAGCAGCCAAGAGGCAGGTTCTGGCTATGGCTACACCTTC
D gene: TRBD1; V gene: TRBV6-5; J gene: TRBJ1-2; clone size: once; CDR3 protein: CASSWGQGFNGYTF; CDR3 DNA: TGTGCCAGCAGTTGGGGACAGGGCTTCAATGGCTACACCTTC
D gene: TRBD1; V gene: TRBV12-3/TRBV12-4; J gene: TRBJ1-5; clone size: .; CDR3 protein: CASSSDRTGGPQHF; CDR3 DNA: TGTGCCAGCAGTAGTGACCGGACAGGAGGGCCCCAGCATTTT
D gene: TRBD1; V gene: TRBV5-1; J gene: TRBJ1-4; clone size: .; CDR3 protein: CASSLAGGFYEKLFF; CDR3 DNA: TGCGCCAGCAGCTTGGCAGGGGGCTTCTATGAAAAACTGTTTTTT
D gene: .; V gene: TRBV2; J gene: TRBJ2-7; clone size: .; CDR3 protein: CAGARQANYEQYF; CDR3 DNA: TGTGCCGGGGCCCGACAGGCAAACTACGAGCAGTACTTC
D gene: .; V gene: TRBV5-1; J gene: TRBJ2-7; clone size: .; CDR3 protein: CASSEPGGEQYF; CDR3 DNA: TGCGCCAGCAGCGAGCCAGGCGGCGAGCAGTACTTC
D gene: TRBD1; V gene: TRBV20-1; J gene: TRBJ1-1; clone size: .; CDR3 protein: CSATPGQGVNTEAFF; CDR3 DNA: TGCAGTGCTACACCGGGACAGGGCGTGAACACTGAAGCTTTCTTT
D gene: TRBD2; V gene: TRBV5-6; J gene: TRBJ2-1; clone size: .; CDR3 protein: CASSYSWSGRARVNEQFF; CDR3 DNA: TGTGCCAGCAGCTACAGCTGGAGCGGGAGGGCCCGGGTGAATGAGCAGTTCTTC